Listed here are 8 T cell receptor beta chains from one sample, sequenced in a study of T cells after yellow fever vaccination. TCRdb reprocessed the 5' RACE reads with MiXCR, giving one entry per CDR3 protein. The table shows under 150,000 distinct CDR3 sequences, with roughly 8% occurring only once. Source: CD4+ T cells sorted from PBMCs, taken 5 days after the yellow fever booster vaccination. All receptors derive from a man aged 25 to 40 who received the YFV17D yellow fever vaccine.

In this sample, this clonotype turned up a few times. CDR3 nucleotides: TGTGCCAGCAGCTCCCGTGGACAGGGCGAGCAGTACTTC. Translation: CASSSRGQGEQYF. This rearrangement joins TRBV7-9 to TRBJ2-7, with 8 bases matching TRBD1. The germline V gene has CDR1 SEHNR and CDR2 FQNEAQ (reference sequence). CDR3 size: 13 residues. V dropped 4 bases and J dropped 6; count of bases not matched to a gene: 5.

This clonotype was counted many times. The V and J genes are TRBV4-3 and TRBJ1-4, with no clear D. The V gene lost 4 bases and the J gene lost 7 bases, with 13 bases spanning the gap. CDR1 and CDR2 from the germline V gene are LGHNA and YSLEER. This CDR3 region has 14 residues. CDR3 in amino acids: CASSRHSEVEKLFF. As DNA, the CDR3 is TGCGCCAGCAGCCGCCATTCGGAGGTTGAAAAACTGTTTTTT.

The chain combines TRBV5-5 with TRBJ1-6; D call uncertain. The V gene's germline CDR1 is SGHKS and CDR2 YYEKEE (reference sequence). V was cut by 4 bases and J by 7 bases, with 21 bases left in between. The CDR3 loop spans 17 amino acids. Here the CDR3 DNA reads TGTGCCAGCAGCGAATTGACGGAGCTTTTGAACAATTCACCCCTCCACTTT. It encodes CASSELTELLNNSPLHF. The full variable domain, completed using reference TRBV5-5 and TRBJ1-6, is DAGVTQSPTHLIKTRGQQVTLRCSPISGHKSVSWYQQVLGQGPQFIFQYYEKEERGRGNFPDRFSARQFPNYSSELNVNALLLGDSALYLCASSELTELLNNSPLHFGNGTRLTVT.

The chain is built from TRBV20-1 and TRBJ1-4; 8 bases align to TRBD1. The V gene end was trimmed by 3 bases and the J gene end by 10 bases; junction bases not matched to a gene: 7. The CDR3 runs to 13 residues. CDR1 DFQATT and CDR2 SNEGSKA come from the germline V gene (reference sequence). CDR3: CSARGRGRGKLFF. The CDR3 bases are TGCAGTGCTAGGGGCAGGGGGCGTGGAAAACTGTTTTTT.

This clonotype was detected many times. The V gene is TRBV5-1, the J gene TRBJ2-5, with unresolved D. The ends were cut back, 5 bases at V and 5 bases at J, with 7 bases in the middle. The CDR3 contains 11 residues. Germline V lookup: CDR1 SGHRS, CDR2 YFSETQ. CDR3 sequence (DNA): TGCGCCAGCAGGGTGGCGGAGACCCAGTACTTC. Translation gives CASRVAETQYF.

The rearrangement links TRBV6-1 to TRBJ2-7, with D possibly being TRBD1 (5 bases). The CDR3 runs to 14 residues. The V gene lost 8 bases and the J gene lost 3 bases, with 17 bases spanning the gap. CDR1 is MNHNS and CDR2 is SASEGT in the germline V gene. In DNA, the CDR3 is TGTGCCAGCGGTGTACAGGCGTCCGGCTACGAGCAGTACTTC. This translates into CASGVQASGYEQYF.

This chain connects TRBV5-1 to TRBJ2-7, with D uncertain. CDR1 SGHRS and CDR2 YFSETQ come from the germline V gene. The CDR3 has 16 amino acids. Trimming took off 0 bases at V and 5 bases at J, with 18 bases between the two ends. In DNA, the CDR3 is TGCGCCAGCAGCTTGGTGGTCCAGCTTAGCCGCGACGAGCAGTACTTC. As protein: CASSLVVQLSRDEQYF.

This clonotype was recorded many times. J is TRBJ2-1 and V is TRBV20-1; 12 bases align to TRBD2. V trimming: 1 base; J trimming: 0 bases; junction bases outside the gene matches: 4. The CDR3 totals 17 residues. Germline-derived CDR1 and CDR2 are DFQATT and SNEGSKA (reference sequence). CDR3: CSARVLAGGASYNEQFF. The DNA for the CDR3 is TGCAGTGCTAGAGTTCTAGCGGGAGGGGCCTCCTACAATGAGCAGTTCTTC.